This paragraph covers one T cell receptor beta chain sequence. Antigen: not known. This specimen belongs to a study of shared clonotypes between healthy human individuals. Some clones are missing from TCRdb's copy, which holds only in-frame ones; the method was immunoSEQ multiplex PCR. In the table there are approximately 2,000,000 clones, roughly 92% of which are singletons. Looked up from germline, CDR1 is MNHEY and CDR2 is SVGAGI. The V gene lost 5 bases and the J gene lost 5 bases, with 18 bases spanning the gap. This CDR3 is 15 amino acids long. Study results and limitations: Although depth was large, rarefaction showed that sequencing of the sorted subsets was incomplete. An expected dependence of interdonor clonotype sharing on sequencing depth was noted. Some clonotypes were shared by all four sorted-subset donors, while others were not shared. The non-shared ones had lower generation probabilities than the shared ones.

The rearrangement links TRBV6-5 to TRBJ1-2; maybe TRBD1 (5 bases). The TCR was taken from a man in his late teens or twenties in good health. Some clones in this sample may be carry-over from other donors' samples. The sequenced material came from naive CD4+ T cells from PBMCs. Subset denoted: CD45RA+ positively selected. This CDR3 reads CASSPEGRPTYGYTF. CDR3 sequence (DNA): TGTGCCAGCAGTCCCGAGGGGAGGCCGACTTATGGCTACACCTTC.